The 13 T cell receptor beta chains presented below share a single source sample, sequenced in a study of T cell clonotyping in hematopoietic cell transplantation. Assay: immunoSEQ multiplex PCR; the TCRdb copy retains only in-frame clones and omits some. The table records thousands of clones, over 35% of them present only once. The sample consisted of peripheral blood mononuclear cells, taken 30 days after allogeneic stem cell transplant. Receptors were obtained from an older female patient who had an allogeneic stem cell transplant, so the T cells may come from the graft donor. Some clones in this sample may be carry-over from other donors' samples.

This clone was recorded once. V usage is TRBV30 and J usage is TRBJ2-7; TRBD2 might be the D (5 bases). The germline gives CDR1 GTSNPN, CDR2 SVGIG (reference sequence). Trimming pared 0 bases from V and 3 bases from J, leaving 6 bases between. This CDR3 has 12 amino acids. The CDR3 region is CAWSVGVYEQYF. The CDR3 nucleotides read TGTGCCTGGAGTGTCGGGGTCTACGAGCAGTACTTC.

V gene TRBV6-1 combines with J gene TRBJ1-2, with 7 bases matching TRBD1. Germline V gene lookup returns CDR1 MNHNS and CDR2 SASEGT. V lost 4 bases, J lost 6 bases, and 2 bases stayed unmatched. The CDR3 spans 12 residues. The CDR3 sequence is CASSGTGDGYTF. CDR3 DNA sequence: TGTGCCAGCAGTGGAACAGGGGATGGCTACACCTTC.

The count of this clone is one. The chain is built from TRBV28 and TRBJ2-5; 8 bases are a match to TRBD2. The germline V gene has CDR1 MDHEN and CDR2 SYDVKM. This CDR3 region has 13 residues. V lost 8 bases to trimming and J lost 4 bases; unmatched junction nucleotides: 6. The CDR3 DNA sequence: TGTGCCAGCCAAGCGGGAGTCAGAGAGACCCAGTACTTC. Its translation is CASQAGVRETQYF.

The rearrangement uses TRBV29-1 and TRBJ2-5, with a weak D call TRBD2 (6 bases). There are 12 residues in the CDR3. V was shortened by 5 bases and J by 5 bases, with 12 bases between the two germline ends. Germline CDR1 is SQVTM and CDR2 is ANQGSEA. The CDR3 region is CSVRTGGETQYF. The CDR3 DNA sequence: TGCAGCGTTCGAACAGGAGGGGAGACCCAGTACTTC. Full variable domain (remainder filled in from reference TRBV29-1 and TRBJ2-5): SAVISQKPSRDICQRGTSLTIQCQVDSQVTMMFWYRQQPGQSLTLIATANQGSEATYESGFVIDKFPISRPNLTFSTLTVSNMSPEDSSIYLCSVRTGGETQYFGPGTRLLVL.

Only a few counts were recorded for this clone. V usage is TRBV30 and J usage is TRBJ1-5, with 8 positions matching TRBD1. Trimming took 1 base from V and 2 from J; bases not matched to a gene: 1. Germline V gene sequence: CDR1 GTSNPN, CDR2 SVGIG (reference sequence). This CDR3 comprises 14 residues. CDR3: CAWSGGQGNQPQHF. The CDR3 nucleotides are TGTGCCTGGAGTGGGGGACAGGGCAATCAGCCCCAGCATTTT.

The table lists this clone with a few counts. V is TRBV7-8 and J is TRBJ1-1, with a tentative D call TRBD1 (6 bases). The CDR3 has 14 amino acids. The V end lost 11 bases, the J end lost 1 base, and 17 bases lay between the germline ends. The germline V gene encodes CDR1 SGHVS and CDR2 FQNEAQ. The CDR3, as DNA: TGTGCCGGGGGGGGCGCAGGGACGAACACTGAAGCTTTCTTT. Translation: CAGGGAGTNTEAFF.

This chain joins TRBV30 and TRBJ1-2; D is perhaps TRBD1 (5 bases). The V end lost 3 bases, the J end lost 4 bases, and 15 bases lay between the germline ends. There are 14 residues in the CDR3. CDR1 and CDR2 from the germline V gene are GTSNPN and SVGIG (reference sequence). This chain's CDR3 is CAWSAVLTAYGYTF. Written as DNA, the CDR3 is TGTGCCTGGAGCGCCGTTTTGACAGCCTATGGCTACACCTTC.

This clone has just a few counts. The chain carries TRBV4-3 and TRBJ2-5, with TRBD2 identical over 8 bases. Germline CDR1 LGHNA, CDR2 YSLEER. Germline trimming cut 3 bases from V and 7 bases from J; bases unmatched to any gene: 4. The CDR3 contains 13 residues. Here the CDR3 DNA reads TGCGCCAGCAGCCAGACCCGGGGGGGGACCCAGTACTTC. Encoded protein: CASSQTRGGTQYF.

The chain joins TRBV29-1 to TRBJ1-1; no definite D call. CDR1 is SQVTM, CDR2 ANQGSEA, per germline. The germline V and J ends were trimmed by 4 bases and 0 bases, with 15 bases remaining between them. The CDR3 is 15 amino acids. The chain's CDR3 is CSVGSYQALNTEAFF. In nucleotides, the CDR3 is TGCAGCGTTGGGTCTTACCAGGCGTTGAACACTGAAGCTTTCTTT.

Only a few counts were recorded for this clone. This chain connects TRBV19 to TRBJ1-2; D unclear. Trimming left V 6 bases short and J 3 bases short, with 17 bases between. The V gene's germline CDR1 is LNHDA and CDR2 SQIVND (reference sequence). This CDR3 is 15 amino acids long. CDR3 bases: TGTGCCAGTAGCCAAAAGGTCGCTTTAGACTATGGCTACACCTTC. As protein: CASSQKVALDYGYTF.

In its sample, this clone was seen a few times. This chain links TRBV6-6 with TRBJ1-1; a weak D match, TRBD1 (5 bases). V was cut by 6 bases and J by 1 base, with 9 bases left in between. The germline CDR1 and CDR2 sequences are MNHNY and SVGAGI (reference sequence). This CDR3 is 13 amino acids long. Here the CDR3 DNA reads TGTGCCAGCAGGGCAGGACAGAACACTGAAGCTTTCTTT. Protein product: CASRAGQNTEAFF.

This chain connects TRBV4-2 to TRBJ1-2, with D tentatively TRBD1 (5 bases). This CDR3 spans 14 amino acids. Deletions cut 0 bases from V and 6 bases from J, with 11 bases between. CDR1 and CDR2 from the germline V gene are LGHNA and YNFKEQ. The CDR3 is CASSQDRGTDGYTF. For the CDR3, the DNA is TGTGCCAGCAGCCAAGATCGGGGCACCGATGGCTACACCTTC.

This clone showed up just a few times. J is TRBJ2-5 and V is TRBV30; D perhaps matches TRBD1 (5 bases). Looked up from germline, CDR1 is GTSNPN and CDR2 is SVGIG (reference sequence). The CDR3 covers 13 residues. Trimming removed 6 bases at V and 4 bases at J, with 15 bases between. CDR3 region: CACRGVGPETQYF. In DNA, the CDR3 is TGTGCCTGCCGTGGGGTGGGGCCAGAGACCCAGTACTTC.